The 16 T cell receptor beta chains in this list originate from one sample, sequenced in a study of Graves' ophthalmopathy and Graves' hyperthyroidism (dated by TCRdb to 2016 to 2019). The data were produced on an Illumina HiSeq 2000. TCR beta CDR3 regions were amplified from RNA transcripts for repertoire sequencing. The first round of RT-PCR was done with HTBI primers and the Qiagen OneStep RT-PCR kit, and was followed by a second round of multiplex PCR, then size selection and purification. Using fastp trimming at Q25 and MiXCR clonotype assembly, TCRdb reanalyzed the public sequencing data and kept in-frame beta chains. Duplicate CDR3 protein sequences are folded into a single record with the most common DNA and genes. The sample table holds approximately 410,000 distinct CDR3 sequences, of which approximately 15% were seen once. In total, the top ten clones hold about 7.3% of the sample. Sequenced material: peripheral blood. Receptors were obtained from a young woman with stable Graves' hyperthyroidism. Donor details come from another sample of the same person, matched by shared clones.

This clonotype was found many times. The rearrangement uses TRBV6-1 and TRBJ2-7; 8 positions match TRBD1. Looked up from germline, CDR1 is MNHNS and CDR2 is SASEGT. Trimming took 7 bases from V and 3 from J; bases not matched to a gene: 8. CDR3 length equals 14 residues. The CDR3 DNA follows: TGTGCCAGCACTACGGACAGGGCCGACTACGAGCAGTACTTC. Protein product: CASTTDRADYEQYF.

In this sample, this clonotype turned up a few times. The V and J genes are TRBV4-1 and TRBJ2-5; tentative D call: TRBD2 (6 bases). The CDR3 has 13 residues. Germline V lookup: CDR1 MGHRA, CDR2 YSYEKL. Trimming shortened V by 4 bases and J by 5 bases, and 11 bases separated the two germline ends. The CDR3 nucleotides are TGCGCCAGCAGCCCCGGACTAAGGGAGACCCAGTACTTC. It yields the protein CASSPGLRETQYF.

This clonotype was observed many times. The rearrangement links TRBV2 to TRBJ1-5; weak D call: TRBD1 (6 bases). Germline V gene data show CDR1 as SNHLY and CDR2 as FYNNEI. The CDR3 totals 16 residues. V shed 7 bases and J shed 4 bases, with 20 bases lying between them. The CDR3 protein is CASIDHRAVGNQPQHF. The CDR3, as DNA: TGTGCCAGCATTGACCACAGGGCGGTGGGTAATCAGCCCCAGCATTTT.

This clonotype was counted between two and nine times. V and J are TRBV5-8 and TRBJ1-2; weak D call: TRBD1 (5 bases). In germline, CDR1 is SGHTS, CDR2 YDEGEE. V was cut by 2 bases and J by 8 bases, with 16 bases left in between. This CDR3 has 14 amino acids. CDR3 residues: CASSLVQGIVGYTF. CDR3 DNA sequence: TGTGCCAGCAGCTTAGTCCAGGGAATTGTCGGCTACACCTTC.

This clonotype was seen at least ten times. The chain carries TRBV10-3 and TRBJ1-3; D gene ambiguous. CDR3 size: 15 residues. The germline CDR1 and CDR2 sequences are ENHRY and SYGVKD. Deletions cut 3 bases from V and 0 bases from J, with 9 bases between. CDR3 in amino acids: CAISEEPASGNTIYF. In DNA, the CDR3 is TGTGCCATCAGTGAAGAGCCAGCCTCTGGAAACACCATATATTTT.

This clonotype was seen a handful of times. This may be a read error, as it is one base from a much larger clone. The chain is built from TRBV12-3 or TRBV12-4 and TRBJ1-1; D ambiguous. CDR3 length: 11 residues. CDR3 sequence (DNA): TGTGCCAGCCAGAGGAACACTGAAGCTTGCTTT. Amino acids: CASQRNTEACF.

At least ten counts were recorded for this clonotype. CDR3 region: CASSLGGLTNYGYTF. CDR3 nucleotides: TGCGCCAGCAGCTTGGGGGGATTAACTAACTATGGCTACACCTTC. V gene TRBV5-1 combines with J gene TRBJ1-2; D ambiguous. Germline V gene sequence: CDR1 SGHRS, CDR2 YFSETQ. The V gene lost 0 bases and the J gene lost 0 bases, with 9 bases spanning the gap. The CDR3 contains 15 residues.

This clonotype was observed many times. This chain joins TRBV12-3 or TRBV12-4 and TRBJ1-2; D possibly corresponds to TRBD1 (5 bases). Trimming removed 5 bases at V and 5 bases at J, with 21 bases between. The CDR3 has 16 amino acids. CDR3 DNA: TGTGCCAGCAGTCCTTTCGTGGGACCGGGCCCTTATGGCTACACCTTC. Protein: CASSPFVGPGPYGYTF.

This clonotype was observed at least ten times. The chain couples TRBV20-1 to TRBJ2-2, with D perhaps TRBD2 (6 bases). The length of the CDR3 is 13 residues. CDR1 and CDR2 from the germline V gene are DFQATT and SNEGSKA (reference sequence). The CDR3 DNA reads TGCGGGGCCAGCCGGGGGTACACCGGGGAGCTGTTTTTT. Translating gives CGASRGYTGELFF.

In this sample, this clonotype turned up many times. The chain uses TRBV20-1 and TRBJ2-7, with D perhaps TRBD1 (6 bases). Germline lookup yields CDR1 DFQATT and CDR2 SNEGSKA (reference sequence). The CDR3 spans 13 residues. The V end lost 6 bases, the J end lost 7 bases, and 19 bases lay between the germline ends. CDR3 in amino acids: CSARHQGRWEQYF. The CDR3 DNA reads TGCAGTGCCCGACACCAGGGGCGGTGGGAGCAGTACTTC.

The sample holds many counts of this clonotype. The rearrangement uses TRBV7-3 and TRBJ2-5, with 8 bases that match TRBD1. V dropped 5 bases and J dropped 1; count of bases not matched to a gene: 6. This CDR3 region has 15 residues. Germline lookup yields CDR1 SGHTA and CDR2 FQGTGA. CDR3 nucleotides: TGTGCCAGCAGCCTCAGGACAGGGCTCCAAGAGACCCAGTACTTC. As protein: CASSLRTGLQETQYF. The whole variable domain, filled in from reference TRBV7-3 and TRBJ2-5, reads GAGVSQTPSNKVTEKGKYVELRCDPISGHTALYWYRQSLGQGPEFLIYFQGTGAADDSGLPNDRFFAVRPEGSVSTLKIQRTERGDSAVYLCASSLRTGLQETQYFGPGTRLLVL.

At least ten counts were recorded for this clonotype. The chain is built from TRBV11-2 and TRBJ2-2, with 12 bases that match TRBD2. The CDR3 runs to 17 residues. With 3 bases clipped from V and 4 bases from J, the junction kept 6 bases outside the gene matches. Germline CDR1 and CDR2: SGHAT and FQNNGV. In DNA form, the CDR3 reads TGTGCCAGCAGCTTCTACCTAGCGGGGGGGCCCACCGGGGAGCTGTTTTTT. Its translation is CASSFYLAGGPTGELFF.

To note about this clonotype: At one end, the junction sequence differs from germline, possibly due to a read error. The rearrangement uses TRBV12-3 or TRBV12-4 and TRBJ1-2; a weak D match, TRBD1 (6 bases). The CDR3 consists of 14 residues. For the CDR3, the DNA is TGTGCCAGCAGTTACCCCCACAGGGCGTATGGCAACACCTTC. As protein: CASSYPHRAYGNTF.

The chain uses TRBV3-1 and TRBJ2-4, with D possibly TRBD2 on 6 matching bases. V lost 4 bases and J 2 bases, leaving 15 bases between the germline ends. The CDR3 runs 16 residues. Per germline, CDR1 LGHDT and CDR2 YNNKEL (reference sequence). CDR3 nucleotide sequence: TGTGCCAGCAGCCGCGCCGGGAGAGATTCCAAAAACATTCAGTACTTC. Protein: CASSRAGRDSKNIQYF.

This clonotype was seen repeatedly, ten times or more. The CDR3 here is CASSASGQHYGYTF. DNA of the CDR3: TGTGCCAGCAGCGCCTCGGGACAGCACTATGGCTACACCTTC. The gene calls are TRBV9 and TRBJ1-2; 7 nucleotides agree with TRBD1. V lost 3 bases to trimming and J lost 3 bases; unmatched junction nucleotides: 5. The CDR3 extends over 14 amino acids. Germline V gives CDR1 SGDLS, CDR2 YYNGEE.

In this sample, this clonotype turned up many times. DNA for the CDR3: TGTGCCAGCAGTTACTTGGACGGGACAGGGGCCGAGCAGTACTTC. Translated, it gives CASSYLDGTGAEQYF. The chain is built from TRBV6-2 or TRBV6-3 and TRBJ2-7; the match to TRBD1 covers 10 bases. Germline-derived CDR1 and CDR2 are MNHEY and SVGEGT. The CDR3 runs to 15 residues. V dropped 1 base and J dropped 6; count of bases not matched to a gene: 6.